Presented here are 31 T cell receptor beta chains from one specimen sequenced in a study of blood T cell repertoires in COVID-19. Measured with immunoSEQ multiplex PCR; TCRdb has only the in-frame clones, and not every one. The sample records 300,000 or so clones, roughly 89% being singletons. The sequenced material came from PBMCs or T cells enriched from blood (not recorded which). The receptors shown here come from a woman between 50 and 59 years old who had been exposed to COVID-19.

This clone has only one observation. The chain joins TRBV5-6 to TRBJ1-2; maybe TRBD1 (5 bases). The CDR3 length is 15 residues. Germline CDR1 is SGHDT and CDR2 is YYEEEE. The V gene lost 4 bases and the J gene lost 8 bases, with 21 bases spanning the gap. The CDR3 nucleotides read TGTGCCAGCAGCCCCCCTGGGGCCTTCACACTCGGCTACACCTTC. Protein: CASSPPGAFTLGYTF.

The chain is built from TRBV3-1 (or the pseudogene TRBV3-2) and TRBJ2-3; weak D call: TRBD1 (6 bases). CDR1 and CDR2 from the germline V gene are LGHDT and YNNKEL (reference sequence). The length of the CDR3 is 17 residues. Trimming pared 1 base from V and 8 bases from J, leaving 22 bases between. The CDR3 region is CASSQVSAGVIGSTQYF. CDR3 sequence (DNA): TGTGCCAGCAGCCAAGTTTCAGCAGGGGTAATCGGTAGTACGCAGTATTTT.

This rearrangement joins TRBV15 to TRBJ1-5, with 7 bases matching TRBD1. J lost 12 bases, V lost 4 bases, and 3 bases had no gene match. The CDR3 consists of 11 residues. The germline gives CDR1 LNHNV, CDR2 YYDKDF (reference sequence). The CDR3 loop is CATSTGTVQHF. As DNA, the CDR3 is TGTGCCACCAGCACCGGGACAGTCCAGCATTTT.

This sequence joins TRBV29-1 and TRBJ2-2; D unclear. The germline V and J ends were trimmed by 0 bases and 0 bases, with 8 bases remaining between them. CDR1 is SQVTM, CDR2 ANQGSEA, per germline. The CDR3 is 15 residues long. CDR3 DNA sequence: TGCAGCGTTGAAGATTCTTCTTCGAACACCGGGGAGCTGTTTTTT. This encodes CSVEDSSSNTGELFF.

This sequence joins TRBV4-1 and TRBJ1-5; tentative D call: TRBD1 (5 bases). The CDR3 has 14 residues. Looked up from germline, CDR1 is MGHRA and CDR2 is YSYEKL. Deletions cut 2 bases from V and 4 bases from J, with 9 bases between. The DNA of the CDR3 is TGCGCCAGCAGCCAAACAAGGGGTAATCAGCCCCAGCATTTT. Protein: CASSQTRGNQPQHF.

The genes are TRBV19 and TRBJ1-5; 7 bases fit TRBD1. Germline CDR1 reads LNHDA; CDR2 reads SQIVND (reference sequence). The CDR3 extends over 14 amino acids. Trimming at V came to 6 bases and at J to 6 bases, leaving 8 bases not matched to a gene. This CDR3 is CASRARQGGQPQHF. CDR3 nucleotide sequence: TGTGCCAGTAGGGCTCGACAGGGCGGTCAGCCCCAGCATTTT.

This CDR3 is CASSIQVFQPQHF. In DNA form, the CDR3 reads TGTGCCAGTAGTATTCAGGTCTTTCAGCCCCAGCATTTT. The J gene is TRBJ1-5, the V gene TRBV19; no firm D call. The CDR3 spans 13 residues. Germline V gene data show CDR1 as LNHDA and CDR2 as SQIVND (reference sequence). Trimming removed 3 bases from V and 6 bases from J, with 9 bases in between.

This clone was observed once. The V call is TRBV12-3 or TRBV12-4, the J call TRBJ1-2, with a weak D call TRBD1 (5 bases). Trimming left V 4 bases short and J 4 bases short, with 10 bases between. There are 13 residues in the CDR3. CDR3 region: CASSYTGPYGYTF. CDR3 in DNA: TGTGCCAGCAGTTATACAGGCCCCTATGGCTACACCTTC.

The genes are TRBV9 and TRBJ2-3; D is uncertain. The CDR3 is made up of 15 amino acids. Germline lookup yields CDR1 SGDLS and CDR2 YYNGEE. With 0 bases removed from V and 2 bases from J, the gap between germline ends came to 10 bases. CDR3 in DNA: TGTGCCAGCAGCGTAGGTGGCAGGTCCACAGATACGCAGTATTTT. It is translated as CASSVGGRSTDTQYF.

The rearrangement joins TRBV7-9 to TRBJ1-1; no definite D call. V lost 5 bases to trimming and J lost 7 bases, with 17 bases between them. Germline CDR1 is SEHNR and CDR2 is FQNEAQ (reference sequence). This CDR3 spans 14 amino acids. CDR3: CASSLRTGADEAFF. As DNA, the CDR3 is TGTGCCAGCAGCCTAAGAACGGGAGCGGATGAAGCTTTCTTT.

V and J are TRBV5-1 and TRBJ2-3; a possible D gene is TRBD2 (6 bases). Deletions cut 4 bases from V and 0 bases from J, with 18 bases between. In germline, CDR1 is SGHRS, CDR2 YFSETQ. CDR3 length: 17 amino acids. This CDR3 reads CASSPPVGGPSTDTQYF. CDR3 DNA: TGCGCCAGCAGCCCACCCGTCGGGGGACCCAGCACAGATACGCAGTATTTT.

The chain carries TRBV7-2 and TRBJ2-7; TRBD1 agrees at 9 bases. The CDR3 covers 16 residues. In germline, CDR1 is SGHTA, CDR2 FQGNSA. V trimming: 0 bases; J trimming: 3 bases; junction bases outside the gene matches: 6. DNA for the CDR3: TGTGCCAGCAGCTTAGCCCGGACAGGGGCGGGCTACGAGCAGTACTTC. Protein sequence: CASSLARTGAGYEQYF.

The chain is built from TRBV27 and TRBJ1-5, with D tentatively TRBD1 (5 bases). V shed 5 bases and J shed 2 bases, with 13 bases lying between them. The CDR3 extends over 15 amino acids. CDR1 is MNHEY and CDR2 is SMNVEV in the germline V gene (reference sequence). For the CDR3, the DNA is TGTGCCAGCAGTGTCAAATGGGGGGGCAATCAGCCCCAGCATTTT. Translated: CASSVKWGGNQPQHF.

This sequence joins TRBV7-8 and TRBJ1-5; 12 bases align to TRBD1. This CDR3 has 16 residues. The V gene's germline CDR1 is SGHVS and CDR2 FQNEAQ. V was pared by 6 bases and J by 8 bases, with 11 bases of the junction left unmatched. CDR3 in DNA: TGTGCCAGCAGGGAAGGGGGACAGGGGGCGCGGGAGCCCCAGCATTTT. This sequence encodes CASREGGQGAREPQHF.

The V and J genes are TRBV27 and TRBJ1-4; tentative D call: TRBD1 (5 bases). Trimming cost V 4 bases and J 12 bases, with 21 bases left between them. The CDR3 runs 15 residues. Germline V gene lookup returns CDR1 MNHEY and CDR2 SMNVEV (reference sequence). The CDR3: CASSSTGGHGRELFF. The CDR3, as DNA: TGTGCCAGCAGTTCCACAGGAGGGCATGGGCGGGAACTGTTTTTT.

The chain combines TRBV7-8 with TRBJ1-2; TRBD1 matches at 9 bases. This CDR3 spans 13 amino acids. Trimming removed 5 bases from V and 7 bases from J; junction bases left unmatched: 5. Germline V CDR1 and CDR2: SGHVS, FQNEAQ. CDR3 nucleotide sequence: TGTGCCAGCAGCCGGGACAGGGAAGGTGGCTACACCTTC. Translated: CASSRDREGGYTF.

The chain uses TRBV7-2 and TRBJ1-1, with TRBD1 matching over 7 bases. Germline V CDR1 and CDR2: SGHTA, FQGNSA. CDR3 length: 14 residues. After removal of 1 base from V and 4 bases from J, the junction contained 3 bases not matched to a gene. CDR3 DNA sequence: TGTGCCAGCAGCTTAGGGGCAGGGGGCACTGAAGCTTTCTTT. Its translation is CASSLGAGGTEAFF. The whole variable domain, remainder taken from reference TRBV7-2 and TRBJ1-1, is GAGVSQSPSNKVTEKGKDVELRCDPISGHTALYWYRQSLGQGLEFLIYFQGNSAPDKSGLPSDRFSAERTGGSVSTLTIQRTQQEDSAVYLCASSLGAGGTEAFFGQGTRLTVV.

The genes are TRBV29-1 and TRBJ2-7, with D perhaps matching TRBD1 (6 bases). Germline CDR1 and CDR2: SQVTM and ANQGSEA. There are 14 residues in the CDR3. The ends were cut back, 4 bases at V and 0 bases at J, with 13 bases in the middle. CDR3: CSVAGQGSSYEQYF. The CDR3 DNA reads TGCAGCGTTGCTGGCCAGGGGAGCTCCTACGAGCAGTACTTC.

The V and J genes are TRBV5-1 and TRBJ2-2; 10 bases align to TRBD2. CDR3 length: 16 residues. Germline V gene lookup returns CDR1 SGHRS and CDR2 YFSETQ. The V gene end was trimmed by 1 base and the J gene end by 4 bases; junction bases not matched to a gene: 4. CDR3 sequence: CASSLTSGTLTGELFF. The CDR3 DNA is TGCGCCAGCAGCTTGACTAGCGGGACCCTCACCGGGGAGCTGTTTTTT.

This clone was observed once. The rearrangement links TRBV2 to TRBJ2-5, with 10 bases identical to TRBD2. The germline CDR1 and CDR2 sequences are SNHLY and FYNNEI. Unmatched junction bases numbered 7, after V lost 5 bases and J lost 4 bases. CDR3 length: 15 residues. CDR3 nucleotide sequence: TGTGCCAGCAGTCTTAAGCGGGGGGGCGGAGAGACCCAGTACTTC. Its translation is CASSLKRGGGETQYF.

This rearrangement joins TRBV5-4 to TRBJ2-6; 8 nucleotides align to TRBD2. Per the germline V gene, CDR1 is SGHNT and CDR2 is YYREEE (reference sequence). There are 19 residues in the CDR3. V dropped 3 bases and J dropped 3; count of bases not matched to a gene: 14. The CDR3 nucleotides are TGTGCCAGCAGCTCAACCGGGGGGGGGACCCAAGGTGGGGCCAACGTCCTGACTTTC. As protein: CASSSTGGGTQGGANVLTF. Using reference TRBV5-4 and TRBJ2-6 for the parts outside the CDR3, the full variable domain is ETGVTQSPTHLIKTRGQQVTLRCSSQSGHNTVSWYQQALGQGPQFIFQYYREEENGRGNFPPRFSGLQFPNYSSELNVNALELDDSALYLCASSSTGGGTQGGANVLTFGAGSRLTVL.

This chain links TRBV28 with TRBJ2-5; unclear D gene. The CDR3 totals 15 residues. Trimming shortened V by 6 bases and J by 2 bases, and 16 bases separated the two germline ends. Germline-derived CDR1 and CDR2 are MDHEN and SYDVKM. The DNA for the CDR3 is TGTGCCAGCAGCCCGTTTAAACGGCGGCAAGAGACCCAGTACTTC. Protein product: CASSPFKRRQETQYF.

The chain links TRBV5-1 to TRBJ1-2, with unresolved D. V was trimmed by 0 bases and J by 8 bases, leaving 11 bases between them. Germline lookup yields CDR1 SGHRS and CDR2 YFSETQ. The length of the CDR3 is 13 residues. CDR3: CASSLAYNRGYTF. The DNA of the CDR3 is TGCGCCAGCAGCTTGGCATACAACCGCGGCTACACCTTC.

This chain connects TRBV19 to TRBJ2-3; 13 bases are shared with TRBD2. Losses at the gene ends were 4 bases for V and 5 bases for J; bases not matched to a gene: 6. CDR3 length: 16 amino acids. Germline CDR1 is LNHDA and CDR2 is SQIVND (reference sequence). This CDR3 is CASSTTSGGALDTQYF. CDR3 coding DNA: TGTGCCAGTAGTACAACTAGCGGGGGGGCCTTAGATACGCAGTATTTT.

V and J are TRBV4-1 and TRBJ1-3; 9 bases fit TRBD1. J was trimmed by 3 bases and V by 0 bases; bases with no gene match: 12. Germline assignment: CDR1 MGHRA and CDR2 YSYEKL. The CDR3 is 19 amino acids. The CDR3 is CASSQETTGGEISGNTIYF. For the CDR3, the DNA is TGCGCCAGCAGCCAAGAGACCACAGGGGGCGAAATAAGTGGAAACACCATATATTTT.

This chain links TRBV3-1 (or the pseudogene TRBV3-2) with TRBJ2-3, with D maybe TRBD1 (5 bases). V lost 0 bases and J 3 bases, leaving 7 bases between the germline ends. CDR1 is LGHDT and CDR2 is YNNKEL in the germline V gene (reference sequence). The CDR3 totals 14 residues. The CDR3 sequence is CASSQERGTDTQYF. The CDR3 nucleotides read TGTGCCAGCAGCCAAGAAAGGGGTACAGATACGCAGTATTTT.

Note on this clone: This same CDR3 is encoded by further DNA sequences in the sample. The chain has TRBV4-2 and TRBJ2-3; 10 nucleotides line up with TRBD2. Germline loops: CDR1 LGHNA, CDR2 YNFKEQ. The junction had 3 bases not matched to a gene; V was cut back by 1 base and J by 2 bases. This CDR3 has 16 residues. The CDR3 is CASSQGTSGYTDTQYF. The CDR3 nucleotides read TGTGCCAGCAGCCAAGGGACTAGCGGCTACACAGATACGCAGTATTTT.

The V gene is TRBV28, the J gene TRBJ1-6; 7 nucleotides align to TRBD1. The CDR3 runs to 15 residues. The V and J ends lost 6 bases and 10 bases, in that order; junction bases with no gene match: 12. Germline CDR1 is MDHEN and CDR2 is SYDVKM. For the CDR3, the DNA is TGTGCCAGCAGGGTCCAGACAGGGTCGGTATCACCCCTCCACTTT. Amino acids: CASRVQTGSVSPLHF.

This sequence joins TRBV5-1 and TRBJ2-7; D not resolved. This CDR3 is built from 14 residues. Trimming stripped 1 base from V and 1 base from J, with 9 bases between. In germline, CDR1 is SGHRS, CDR2 YFSETQ. The CDR3 region has the DNA TGCGCCAGCAGCTTGTCAGGCCGTTCCTACGAGCAGTACTTC. Its translation is CASSLSGRSYEQYF.

The chain joins TRBV9 to TRBJ1-1, with D perhaps matching TRBD1 (5 bases). Germline V gives CDR1 SGDLS, CDR2 YYNGEE. V was pared by 0 bases and J by 7 bases, with 13 bases between. CDR3 length equals 14 residues. DNA of the CDR3: TGTGCCAGCAGCGTAGGAGTTGGGGGGTATGAAGCTTTCTTT. Translating gives CASSVGVGGYEAFF.

The V and J genes are TRBV10-3 and TRBJ1-1, with TRBD1 matching over 8 bases. Unmatched junction bases numbered 4, after V lost 10 bases and J lost 0 bases. CDR1 is ENHRY and CDR2 is SYGVKD in the germline V gene. CDR3 length: 13 residues. The CDR3 is CATGQGMNTEAFF. Written as DNA, the CDR3 is TGTGCCACCGGACAGGGCATGAACACTGAAGCTTTCTTT.